This T cell receptor beta chain emerged from a study of T cell responses to AZD1222 COVID-19 vaccine. Broader study findings: Repertoires were sampled only after the peak T cell response. Spike-specific TCRs gained breadth and depth after people received two AZD1222 doses.

Concerning this clone: Antigen: not known.

Germline V CDR1 and CDR2: SGHRS, YFSETQ. The CDR3 spans 14 residues. The germline V and J ends were trimmed by 2 bases and 1 base, with 6 bases remaining between them. Libraries were prepared by immunoSEQ multiplex PCR; TCRdb keeps only in-frame clonotypes and omits some of them. The sample lists 120,000 or so clones; about nine tenths were seen once. Sequences were derived from peripheral blood, sampled on day 0 of MenACWY control vaccination. The chain links TRBV5-1 to TRBJ2-2; D might be TRBD1 (6 bases). This sequence originates from an adult in good health. CDR3 residues: CASSLGGNTGELFF. The CDR3 DNA sequence: TGCGCCAGCAGCTTAGGGGGGAACACCGGGGAGCTGTTTTTT.